The 2 T cell receptor beta chains in this list originate from one sample, sequenced in a study of cytomegalovirus exposure and HLA in healthy donors. The primer mix had 60 Vbeta and 13 Jbeta primers. Sequenced by immunoSEQ multiplex PCR; TCRdb stores in-frame clones only, minus some. The sample holds about 130,000 clones, 80% seen once. Material: PBMCs. Receptor source: a man aged 30-40 years in good health and CMV-seronegative.

This clone was observed a handful of times. The chain uses TRBV6-5 and TRBJ1-3; a possible D gene is TRBD1 (6 bases). Germline-derived CDR1 and CDR2 are MNHEY and SVGAGI. Trimming stripped 7 bases from V and 3 bases from J, with 13 bases between. The CDR3 length is 14 residues. CDR3: CASINRVGGNTIYF. Here the CDR3 DNA reads TGTGCCAGCATAAACAGGGTAGGTGGAAACACCATATATTTT.

This clone was counted once. The rearrangement uses TRBV28 and TRBJ2-7, with a weak D call TRBD2 (6 bases). CDR1 and CDR2 from the germline V gene are MDHEN and SYDVKM. V was clipped by 6 bases and J by 0 bases, with 12 bases between them. CDR3 length equals 14 residues. Here the CDR3 DNA reads TGTGCCAGCAGGCCGCACGGGGGCTCCTACGAGCAGTACTTC. Amino acids: CASRPHGGSYEQYF. Full variable domain (missing parts from reference TRBV28 and TRBJ2-7): DVKVTQSSRYLVKRTGEKVFLECVQDMDHENMFWYRQDPGLGLRLIYFSYDVKMKEKGDIPEGYSVSREKKERFSLILESASTNQTSMYLCASRPHGGSYEQYFGPGTRLTVT.